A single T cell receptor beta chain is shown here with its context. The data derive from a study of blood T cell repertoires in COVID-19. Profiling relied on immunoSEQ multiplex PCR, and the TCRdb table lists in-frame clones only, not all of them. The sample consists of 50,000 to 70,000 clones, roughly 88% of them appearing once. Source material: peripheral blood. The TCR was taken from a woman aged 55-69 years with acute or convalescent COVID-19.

CDR3 in amino acids: CASSRDRVYGYTF. The CDR3 DNA follows: TGTGCCAGCAGTAGGGACAGGGTCTATGGCTACACCTTC. This chain uses TRBV6-5 with TRBJ1-2; 9 bases are shared with TRBD1. CDR3 length: 13 residues. V was clipped by 5 bases and J by 4 bases; unmatched bases: 2. The germline gives CDR1 MNHEY, CDR2 SVGAGI.